The 9 T cell receptor beta chains in this list originate from one sample, sequenced in a study of cytomegalovirus exposure and HLA in healthy donors. Both 60 Vbeta primers and 13 Jbeta primers went into the PCR. Method: immunoSEQ multiplex PCR; TCRdb's copy keeps in-frame clones and lacks some. The sample lists over 150,000 clones; approximately 88% were seen once. Sample: PBMCs. Receptors originate from a boy between 2 and 10 years old in good health and CMV-seronegative.

This clone was counted a few times. The CDR3 is CASSPLGGGATSEQFF. CDR3 sequence (DNA): TGCGCCAGCAGCCCTTTGGGCGGGGGGGCAACTAGTGAGCAGTTCTTC. V gene TRBV5-1 combines with J gene TRBJ2-1; 9 nucleotides line up with TRBD2. Germline-derived CDR1 and CDR2 are SGHRS and YFSETQ. This CDR3 contains 16 residues. V was pared by 4 bases and J by 9 bases, with 14 bases of the junction left unmatched.

This chain uses TRBV6-6 with TRBJ1-6; a possible D gene is TRBD1 (5 bases). The CDR3 length is 16 residues. The germline V gene has CDR1 MNHNY and CDR2 SVGAGI (reference sequence). V shed 2 bases and J shed 10 bases, with 18 bases lying between them. The chain's CDR3 is CASSYRLRGGRSPLHF. CDR3 DNA sequence: TGTGCCAGCAGTTACCGGCTCCGCGGGGGTCGGTCACCCCTCCACTTT.

The rearrangement joins TRBV2 to TRBJ1-1, with D unresolved. CDR1 and CDR2 (germline): SNHLY, FYNNEI. This CDR3 has 12 amino acids. Trimming took off 4 bases at V and 2 bases at J, with 5 bases between the two ends. This CDR3 is CASSVVNTEAFF. The DNA of the CDR3 is TGTGCCAGCAGTGTCGTTAACACTGAAGCTTTCTTT.

Worth noting for this clone: The same CDR3 also results from other DNA sequences found in this sample. This chain uses TRBV9 with TRBJ1-5; a possible D gene is TRBD1 (5 bases). CDR1 is SGDLS, CDR2 YYNGEE, per germline. V was shortened by 0 bases and J by 2 bases, with 9 bases between the two germline ends. CDR3 length: 15 residues. The chain's CDR3 is CASSVGGGGNQPQHF. The CDR3, as DNA: TGTGCCAGCAGCGTAGGCGGGGGTGGCAATCAGCCCCAGCATTTT.

The chain links TRBV7-8 to TRBJ1-2; maybe TRBD1 (6 bases). V lost 4 bases to trimming and J lost 5 bases, with 11 bases between them. Germline V lookup: CDR1 SGHVS, CDR2 FQNEAQ. The CDR3 contains 13 residues. CDR3 sequence reads: CASSSGQHYGYTF. CDR3 nucleotide sequence: TGTGCCAGCAGCTCAGGACAGCATTATGGCTACACCTTC.

This chain uses TRBV7-2 with TRBJ2-7; D remains unclear. The ends were cut back, 5 bases at V and 2 bases at J, with 4 bases in the middle. Germline CDR1 reads SGHTA; CDR2 reads FQGNSA. CDR3 length equals 11 residues. CDR3 amino acids: CASSHTYEQYF. In DNA form, the CDR3 reads TGTGCCAGCAGCCACACCTACGAGCAGTACTTC.

The J gene is TRBJ1-5, the V gene TRBV27; 10 bases map to TRBD1. The CDR3 is 15 residues long. The germline V gene has CDR1 MNHEY and CDR2 SMNVEV (reference sequence). V lost 5 bases to trimming and J lost 5 bases; unmatched junction nucleotides: 6. DNA of the CDR3: TGTGCCAGCAGTATGAGACAGGGGGCGGATCAGCCCCAGCATTTT. Protein product: CASSMRQGADQPQHF.

The chain links TRBV6-5 to TRBJ1-4, with a tentative D call TRBD1 (6 bases). V was cut by 2 bases and J by 4 bases, with 8 bases left in between. The CDR3 runs to 14 residues. CDR1 is MNHEY and CDR2 is SVGAGI in the germline V gene. The CDR3 loop reads CASSYRGGNEKLFF. Here the CDR3 DNA reads TGTGCCAGCAGTTACAGGGGGGGTAATGAAAAACTGTTTTTT.

This clone appeared a few times. V and J are TRBV13 and TRBJ2-1, with 8 bases lining up with TRBD1. The germline CDR1 and CDR2 sequences are PRHDT and FYEKMQ (reference sequence). The CDR3 contains 15 residues. Losses at the gene ends were 5 bases for V and 7 bases for J; bases not matched to a gene: 10. CDR3 protein: CASSPDPGGSNEQFF. The CDR3 DNA reads TGTGCCAGCAGCCCGGACCCAGGGGGCTCGAATGAGCAGTTCTTC.